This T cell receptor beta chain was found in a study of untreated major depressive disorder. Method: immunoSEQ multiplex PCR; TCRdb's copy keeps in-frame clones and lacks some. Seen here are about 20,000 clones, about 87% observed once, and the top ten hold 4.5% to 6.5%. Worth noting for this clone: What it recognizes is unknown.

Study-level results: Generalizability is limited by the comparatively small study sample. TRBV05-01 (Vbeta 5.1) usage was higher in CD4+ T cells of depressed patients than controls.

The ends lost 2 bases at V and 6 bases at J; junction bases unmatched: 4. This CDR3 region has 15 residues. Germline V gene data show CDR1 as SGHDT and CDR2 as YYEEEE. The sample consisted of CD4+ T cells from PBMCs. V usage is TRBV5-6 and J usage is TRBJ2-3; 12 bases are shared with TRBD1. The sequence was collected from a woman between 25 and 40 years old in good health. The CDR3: CASSFGTGGADTQYF. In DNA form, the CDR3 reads TGTGCCAGCAGCTTCGGGACAGGGGGCGCGGATACGCAGTATTTT.